The text below deals with one TCR beta chain. Its matching antigen is unknown. The sample originates from a study of cytomegalovirus exposure and HLA in healthy donors. Germline-derived CDR1 and CDR2 are MNHEY and SMNVEV (reference sequence). J lost 2 bases, V lost 5 bases, and 5 bases had no gene match. This CDR3 comprises 15 residues. Study findings and constraints: Later, TCR association rates were found to vary by HLA locus, highest for DRB1 and lowest for HLA-C. The study put 150 or so TCR beta chains on its list as cytomegalovirus-associated.

There were likely unrecorded immune exposures, though donors were nominally healthy when sampled. PCR employed 60 Vbeta and 13 Jbeta primers. Produced via immunoSEQ multiplex PCR; TCRdb's table is partial and in-frame only. The sample data list some 120,000 clones. This receptor was taken from a middle-aged man in good health and CMV-seropositive. V is TRBV27 and J is TRBJ2-3, with 9 bases matching TRBD2. Sequencing was carried out using PBMCs. CDR3 loop: CASSRAGGSTDTQYF. The CDR3 bases are TGTGCCAGCAGTAGGGCGGGAGGGTCCACAGATACGCAGTATTTT.